A single sample gave rise to the 8 T cell receptor beta chains below, sequenced in a study of CD8+ T cells in alopecia areata. cDNA reverse transcribed from extracted RNA served as the sequencing template. Using immunoSEQ multiplex PCR, the repertoire was profiled, and TCRdb retains in-frame clones only, with some absent. The sample shows over 150,000 clones, roughly 64% of them seen only once. The treatment denotes: oral pan-JAK inhibitor, 5-10 mg twice daily. Sequenced material: CD8+ T cells sorted from blood, taken at week 24, from a patient treated with tofacitinib. The receptors come from a human donor with alopecia areata.

The chain couples TRBV9 to TRBJ1-1; the D is unclear. The CDR3 length is 11 residues. Per germline, CDR1 SGDLS and CDR2 YYNGEE. V lost 6 bases and J 3 bases, leaving 6 bases between the germline ends. CDR3 protein: CASIGYTEAFF. DNA of the CDR3: TGTGCCAGCATCGGATACACTGAAGCTTTCTTT.

This chain joins TRBV29-1 and TRBJ1-1; 8 nucleotides match TRBD1. The CDR3 loop spans 16 amino acids. V shed 5 bases, J shed 2 bases, and the junction held 13 bases outside the gene matches. Germline V gives CDR1 SQVTM, CDR2 ANQGSEA. For the CDR3, the DNA is TGCAGCGTTACTGAGCCAGGACAGGGAGTAAACACTGAAGCTTTCTTT. As protein: CSVTEPGQGVNTEAFF.

The chain has TRBV7-9 and TRBJ2-5; 9 nucleotides match TRBD1. Germline CDR1 and CDR2: SEHNR and FQNEAQ (reference sequence). V dropped 5 bases and J dropped 4; count of bases not matched to a gene: 17. The CDR3 is 18 amino acids. The CDR3 DNA reads TGTGCCAGCAGCCCAGCCAGCGGGGACAGGGATTTGAGAGAGACCCAGTACTTC. The encoded protein is CASSPASGDRDLRETQYF.

This clone was observed a handful of times. This chain uses TRBV7-9 with TRBJ1-4, with a weak D call TRBD1 (5 bases). Trimming removed 5 bases at V and 13 bases at J, with 14 bases between. CDR1 is SEHNR, CDR2 FQNEAQ, per germline (reference sequence). The CDR3 runs to 12 residues. The DNA for the CDR3 is TGTGCCAGCAGCCCTGCGGGGCGAGCACTGTTTTTT. It translates to CASSPAGRALFF.

The chain has TRBV29-1 and TRBJ2-7; a possible D gene is TRBD2 (6 bases). Germline V gives CDR1 SQVTM, CDR2 ANQGSEA. The CDR3 has 16 residues. Trimming took off 0 bases at V and 7 bases at J, with 22 bases between the two ends. The CDR3 bases are TGCAGCGTTGAAGACCCCGGCGGGATCGGAGCCCGAGAGCAGTACTTC. Its protein product is CSVEDPGGIGAREQYF.

The chain joins TRBV25-1 to TRBJ2-7, with no clear D. The CDR3 consists of 13 residues. V was cut by 2 bases and J by 2 bases, with 7 bases left in between. Looked up from germline, CDR1 is MGHDK and CDR2 is SYGVNS. CDR3 sequence: CASSEREPYEQYF. As DNA, the CDR3 is TGTGCCAGCAGTGAACGTGAACCCTACGAGCAGTACTTC.

The V and J genes are TRBV29-1 and TRBJ2-2, with no clear D. Germline V gene data show CDR1 as SQVTM and CDR2 as ANQGSEA. V lost 4 bases and J 1 base, leaving 4 bases between the germline ends. The CDR3 is 12 amino acids. In nucleotides, the CDR3 is TGCAGCGTTGGGGTGAACACCGGGGAGCTGTTTTTT. This codes for CSVGVNTGELFF.

The chain is built from TRBV6-1 and TRBJ2-3; D is unclear. V was cut by 1 base and J by 3 bases, with 17 bases left in between. Germline-derived CDR1 and CDR2 are MNHNS and SASEGT. The CDR3 extends over 17 amino acids. The CDR3 sequence is CASSEGFNGRATDTQYF. DNA for the CDR3: TGTGCCAGCAGTGAAGGCTTCAACGGGCGTGCGACAGATACGCAGTATTTT.